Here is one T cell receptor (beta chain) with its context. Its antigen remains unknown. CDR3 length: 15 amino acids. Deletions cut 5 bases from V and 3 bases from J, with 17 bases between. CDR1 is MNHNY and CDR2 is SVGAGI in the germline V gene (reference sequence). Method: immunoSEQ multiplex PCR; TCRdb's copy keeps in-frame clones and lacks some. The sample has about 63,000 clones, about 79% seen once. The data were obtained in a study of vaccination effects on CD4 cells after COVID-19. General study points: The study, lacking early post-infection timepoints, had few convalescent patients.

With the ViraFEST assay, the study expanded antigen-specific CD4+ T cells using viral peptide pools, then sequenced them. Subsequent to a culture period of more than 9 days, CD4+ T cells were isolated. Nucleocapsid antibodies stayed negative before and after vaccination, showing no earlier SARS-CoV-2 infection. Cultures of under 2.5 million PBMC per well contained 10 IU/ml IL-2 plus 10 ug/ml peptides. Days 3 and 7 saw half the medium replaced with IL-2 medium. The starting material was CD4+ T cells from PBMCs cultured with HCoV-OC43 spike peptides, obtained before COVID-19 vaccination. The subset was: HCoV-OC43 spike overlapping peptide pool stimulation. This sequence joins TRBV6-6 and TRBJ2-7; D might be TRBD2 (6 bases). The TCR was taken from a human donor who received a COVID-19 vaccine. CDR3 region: CASSKGGGLFYEQYV. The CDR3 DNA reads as TGTGCCAGCAGTAAAGGTGGGGGACTCTTCTACGAGCAGTACGTC.